These T cell receptor beta chains were read from a single sample in a study of T cell changes during pregnancy in multiple sclerosis. Measured with immunoSEQ multiplex PCR; TCRdb has only the in-frame clones, and not every one. The sample lists some 60,000 clones, 75% to 90% occurring once. Sequencing was performed on peripheral blood, taken after pregnancy. Source of these receptors: a female donor with multiple sclerosis, enrolled in a pregnancy study. CDR3s include the opening cysteine and the closing phenylalanine or tryptophan. D genes are given only for firm matches. Clone sizes are given selectively: once, few, many, or a class where the clone is expanded.

V: TRBV7-5; D: NA; J: TRBJ1-5; size: NA; CDR3: CARSFIICRVGHRERQPQHF; DNA: TGTGCCAGAAGCTTCATAATTTGCCGGGTAGGACACAGGGAACGGCAGCCCCAGCATTTT
V: TRBV7-8; D: TRBD1; J: TRBJ2-7; size: NA; CDR3: CASSLVTGAYEQYF; DNA: TGTGCCAGCAGCTTAGTGACAGGGGCGTACGAGCAGTACTTC
V: TRBV18; D: NA; J: TRBJ2-6; size: once; CDR3: CASSPLVRGFGANVLTF; DNA: TGTGCCAGCTCACCACTCGTTCGGGGATTTGGGGCCAACGTCCTGACTTTC
V: TRBV5-6; D: NA; J: TRBJ1-2; size: NA; CDR3: CASSRGGNHYGYTF; DNA: TGTGCCAGCTCGAGGGGGGGAAATCACTATGGCTACACCTTC
V: TRBV10-3; D: NA; J: TRBJ2-5; size: few; CDR3: CAIRARVGGAQETQYF; DNA: TGTGCCATCAGGGCTAGGGTTGGGGGGGCCCAAGAGACCCAGTACTTC
V: TRBV2; D: TRBD2; J: TRBJ2-7; size: NA; CDR3: CASSGWRGASYEQYF; DNA: TGTGCCAGCAGTGGGTGGCGGGGGGCGTCCTACGAGCAGTACTTC
V: TRBV7-3; D: TRBD1; J: TRBJ1-1; size: NA; CDR3: CASSQGTETMNTEAFF; DNA: TGTGCCAGCAGCCAAGGGACAGAAACTATGAACACTGAAGCTTTCTTT
V: TRBV7-9; D: TRBD1; J: TRBJ2-5; size: NA; CDR3: CASSHPGLDRDRVGETQYF; DNA: TGTGCCAGCAGCCACCCGGGGCTCGACCGGGACAGGGTCGGAGAGACCCAGTACTTC
V: TRBV5-8; D: NA; J: TRBJ1-1; size: NA; CDR3: CASSSVTGNTEAFF; DNA: TGTGCCAGCAGCTCCGTGACTGGGAACACTGAAGCTTTCTTT
V: TRBV19; D: TRBD1; J: TRBJ1-2; size: once; CDR3: CASSLRDRGGGYTF; DNA: TGTGCCAGTAGTCTTCGGGACAGGGGAGGTGGCTACACCTTC
V: TRBV30; D: NA; J: TRBJ2-3; size: NA; CDR3: CACIPSLGDTQYF; DNA: TGTGCCTGTATACCCTCACTAGGGGATACGCAGTATTTT
V: TRBV2; D: NA; J: TRBJ2-7; size: NA; CDR3: CASSEYGRTTYEQYF; DNA: TGTGCCAGCAGTGAATATGGCAGGACAACCTACGAGCAGTACTTC
V: TRBV5-4; D: TRBD1; J: TRBJ2-1; size: NA; CDR3: CASSPVTGVGNEQFF; DNA: TGTGCCAGCAGCCCAGTGACAGGGGTTGGGAATGAGCAGTTCTTC
V: TRBV6-1; D: TRBD1; J: TRBJ2-5; size: NA; CDR3: CASSGGSETQYF; DNA: TGTGCCAGCTCAGGGGGTAGCGAGACCCAGTACTTC
V: TRBV5-4; D: TRBD2; J: TRBJ2-2; size: few; CDR3: CASSPLAGGNTGELFF; DNA: TGTGCCAGCAGCCCCCTAGCGGGGGGGAACACCGGGGAGCTGTTTTTT
V: TRBV6-1; D: NA; J: TRBJ2-1; size: NA; CDR3: CASSEMGAAYYNEQFF; DNA: TGTGCCAGCAGTGAAATGGGAGCTGCTTATTACAATGAGCAGTTCTTC
V: TRBV27; D: NA; J: TRBJ2-3; size: NA; CDR3: CASSLNRGSGTDTQYF; DNA: TGTGCCAGCAGTCTTAATCGGGGGTCTGGCACAGATACGCAGTATTTT
V: TRBV19; D: TRBD1; J: TRBJ1-3; size: NA; CDR3: CASIGDRERSGNTIYF; DNA: TGTGCCAGTATCGGGGACAGGGAACGCTCTGGAAACACCATATATTTT
V: TRBV6-1; D: NA; J: TRBJ1-5; size: NA; CDR3: CASSVSQGNSAQPQHF; DNA: TGTGCCAGCAGTGTTTCCCAGGGGAATTCTGCTCAGCCCCAGCATTTT
V: TRBV9; D: NA; J: TRBJ1-1; size: NA; CDR3: CASSVTGGNTEAFF; DNA: TGTGCCAGCAGCGTGACAGGCGGGAACACTGAAGCTTTCTTT
V: TRBV21-1; D: NA; J: TRBJ1-6; size: NA; CDR3: CASTIIDPGNSPLHF; DNA: TGTGCCAGCACCATAATCGACCCGGGGAATTCACCCCTCCACTTT
V: TRBV5-1; D: NA; J: TRBJ1-2; size: NA; CDR3: CASSSGHGDSGYTF; DNA: TGCGCCAGCAGCTCCGGCCACGGGGACTCCGGCTACACCTTC
V: TRBV7-3; D: NA; J: TRBJ2-3; size: NA; CDR3: CASSTHSGFNTDTQYF; DNA: TGTGCCAGCAGCACCCATAGCGGCTTTAACACAGATACGCAGTATTTT
V: TRBV5-6; D: NA; J: TRBJ2-1; size: once; CDR3: CASSLRGRGRYNEQFF; DNA: TGTGCCAGCAGCCTAAGGGGGAGAGGACGGTACAATGAGCAGTTCTTC
V: TRBV6-5; D: TRBD2; J: TRBJ2-7; size: NA; CDR3: CASSPVGGVGYEQYF; DNA: TGTGCCAGCAGTCCAGTTGGGGGGGTGGGGTACGAGCAGTACTTC
V: TRBV18; D: NA; J: TRBJ1-4; size: NA; CDR3: CASSLGRNEKLFF; DNA: TGTGCCAGCTCACTCGGGAGGAATGAAAAACTGTTTTTT
V: TRBV2; D: NA; J: TRBJ2-7; size: NA; CDR3: CASSEVTGSEQYF; DNA: TGTGCCAGCAGTGAGGTAACAGGGAGCGAGCAGTACTTC
V: TRBV7-9; D: TRBD2; J: TRBJ2-7; size: NA; CDR3: CASSPGRDEQYF; DNA: TGTGCCAGCAGCCCGGGGAGGGACGAGCAGTACTTC
V: TRBV5-4; D: NA; J: TRBJ1-4; size: NA; CDR3: CASSDRGEKLFF; DNA: TGTGCCAGCAGCGATCGGGGGGAAAAACTGTTTTTT